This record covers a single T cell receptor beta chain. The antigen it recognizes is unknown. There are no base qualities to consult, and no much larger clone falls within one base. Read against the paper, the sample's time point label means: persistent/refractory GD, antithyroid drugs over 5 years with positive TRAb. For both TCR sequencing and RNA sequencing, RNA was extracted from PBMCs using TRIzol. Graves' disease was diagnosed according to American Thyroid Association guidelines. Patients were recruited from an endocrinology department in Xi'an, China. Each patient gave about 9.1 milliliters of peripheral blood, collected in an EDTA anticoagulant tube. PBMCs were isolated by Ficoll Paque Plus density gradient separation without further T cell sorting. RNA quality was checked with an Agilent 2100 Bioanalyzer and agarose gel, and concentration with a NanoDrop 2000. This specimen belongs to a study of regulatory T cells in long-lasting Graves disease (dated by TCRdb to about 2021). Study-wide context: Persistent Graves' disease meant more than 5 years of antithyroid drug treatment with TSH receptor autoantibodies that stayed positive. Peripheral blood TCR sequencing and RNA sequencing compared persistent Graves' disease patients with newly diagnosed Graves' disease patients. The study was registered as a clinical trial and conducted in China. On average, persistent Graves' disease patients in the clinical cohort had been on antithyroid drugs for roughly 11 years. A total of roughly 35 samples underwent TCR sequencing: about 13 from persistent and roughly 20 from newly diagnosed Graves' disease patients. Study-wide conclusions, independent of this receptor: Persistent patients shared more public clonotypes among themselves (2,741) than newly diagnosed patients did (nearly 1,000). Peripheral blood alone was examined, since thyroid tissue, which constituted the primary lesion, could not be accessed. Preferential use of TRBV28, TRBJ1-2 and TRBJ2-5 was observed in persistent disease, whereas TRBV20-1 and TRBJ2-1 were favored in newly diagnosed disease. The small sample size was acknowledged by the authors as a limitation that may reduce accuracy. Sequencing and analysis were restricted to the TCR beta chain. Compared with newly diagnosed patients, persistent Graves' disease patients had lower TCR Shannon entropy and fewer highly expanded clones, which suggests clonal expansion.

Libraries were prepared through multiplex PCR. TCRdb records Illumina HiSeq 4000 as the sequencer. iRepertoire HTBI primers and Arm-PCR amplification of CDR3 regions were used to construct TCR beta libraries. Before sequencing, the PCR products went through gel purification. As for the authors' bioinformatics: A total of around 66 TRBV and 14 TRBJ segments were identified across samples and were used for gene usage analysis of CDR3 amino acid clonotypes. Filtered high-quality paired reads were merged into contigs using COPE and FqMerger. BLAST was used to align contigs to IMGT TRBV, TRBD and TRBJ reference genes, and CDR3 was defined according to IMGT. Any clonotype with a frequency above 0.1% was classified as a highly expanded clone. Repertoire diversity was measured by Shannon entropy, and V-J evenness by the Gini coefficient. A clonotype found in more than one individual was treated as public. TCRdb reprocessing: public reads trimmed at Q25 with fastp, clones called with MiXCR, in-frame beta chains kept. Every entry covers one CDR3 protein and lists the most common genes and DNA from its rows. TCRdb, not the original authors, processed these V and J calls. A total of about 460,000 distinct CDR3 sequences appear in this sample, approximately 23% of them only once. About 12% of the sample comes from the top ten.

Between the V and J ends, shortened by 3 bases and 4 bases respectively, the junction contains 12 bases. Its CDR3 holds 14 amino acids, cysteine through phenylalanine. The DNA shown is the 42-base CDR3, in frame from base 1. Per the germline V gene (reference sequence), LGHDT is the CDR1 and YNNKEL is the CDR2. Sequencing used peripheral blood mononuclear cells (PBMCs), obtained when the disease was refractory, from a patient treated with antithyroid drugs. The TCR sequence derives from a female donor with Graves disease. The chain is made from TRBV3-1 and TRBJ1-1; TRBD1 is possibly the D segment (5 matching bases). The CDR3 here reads CASSHGTPTTEAFF. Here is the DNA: TGTGCCAGCAGCCATGGGACCCCAACCACTGAAGCTTTCTTT.